The sequence of this T cell receptor (beta chain) was determined in a study of T-cell memory formation after mild COVID-19 (dated by TCRdb to the early 2020s). With regard to the full study: TCR sequence clusters from the two donors were found to be largely donor specific. T-cell clones expanding and contracting after mild COVID-19 in two donors were tracked by longitudinal TCRalpha and TCRbeta repertoire sequencing. The cohort was made up of two young adult volunteers, one female and one male, who were previously healthy.

Counted from cysteine to phenylalanine, this CDR3 has 19 amino acids. The CDR3 DNA has 57 bases and is translated from base 1. After removal of 0 bases from V and 1 base from J, the junction retains 11 bases not matched to a gene. Sequences DFQATT (CDR1) and SNEGSKA (CDR2) are obtained from the germline V gene (reference sequence). A remark on this clonotype: Its antigen target is currently unknown. No much larger clonotype is one base removed from it; base qualities were not supplied.

The paper as a whole reports these results and caveats: Only a couple of mild cases were covered in the study, and larger cohorts including severe cases with pre-infection samples were considered necessary. Some responding clones were detected in pre-infection memory, suggesting pre-existing cross-reactive memory T cells joined the SARS-CoV-2 response. From day 15 to 85, contracting clones showed balanced CD4/CD8 phenotypes, whereas a second wave of clones that expanded from day 15 to 37 leaned towards CD4+. Contracting CD4+ clones were found mainly in CM and EM memory subsets, while CD8+ clones were enriched in EMRA. SARS-CoV-2 specificity was not confirmed for the second-wave clones peaking on day 37.

Ficoll-Paque density gradient centrifugation was the method used to isolate PBMCs. Data came from an Illumina NovaSeq 6000. cDNA libraries for TCRalpha and TCRbeta were prepared by 5'RACE using constant-segment primers, with sample barcodes and unique molecular identifiers added. RNA was extracted from every sample with Trizol reagent. The libraries were amplified in two PCR steps, and the second step added a second sample barcode and Illumina TruSeq adapters. Libraries were sequenced on an Illumina NovaSeq with 2 x 150 bp paired-end reads. In the paper's pipeline: Demultiplexing of reads and collapsing into UMI-guided consensus sequences were performed with migec v1.2.7. Using mixcr v2.1.11, UMI consensuses were aligned to TRA and TRB V and J templates and then assembled into clonotypes. Expanded or contracted clonotypes were those called significant by both edgeR and NoisET, with noise models trained on biological replicates. edgeR calls used a false discovery rate-adjusted p below 0.01 and a log2 fold-change threshold of 1. As an exploratory analysis of dynamics, max-normalized trajectories of the 1000 most abundant clonotypes were examined with PCA combined with hierarchical clustering. The CD4 or CD8 phenotype of responding clones was assigned using the separately sequenced CD4+ and CD8+ repertoires. Using fastp at Q25 and MiXCR, TCRdb reprocessed the public reads and kept productive beta chains. Every distinct CDR3 protein forms one entry, paired with its most common genes and DNA. TCRdb's processing, not the study's, gives the V and J calls here. In all, the sample holds roughly 380,000 distinct CDR3 sequences, and 25% to 30% of those were seen once. Of the sample, about 13% is held by the ten largest clones.

The sequence joins TRBV20-1 to TRBJ2-1; a stretch of 11 junction bases matches TRBD2. Sequencing used PBMCs or a T cell subset sorted from them (not recorded which). The sequence derives from an adult woman who had mild COVID-19 (a few samples of this study predate the infection). The sample titles of this study are shuffled in the database, so cell type and time point are left out; the donor was told from shared clones. CDR3 loop: CSARDQALAGALSYNEQFF. The DNA sequence follows: TGCAGTGCTAGAGACCAGGCACTAGCGGGAGCCCTGTCCTACAATGAGCAGTTCTTC.